One and the same sample provided the 4 T cell receptor beta chains below, sequenced in a study of cytomegalovirus exposure and HLA in healthy donors. This PCR relied on a set of 60 Vbeta primers and 13 Jbeta primers. Data came from immunoSEQ multiplex PCR; TCRdb stores just in-frame clones and leaves some out. The sample lists some 96,000 clones; less than 85% were seen once. Sequenced input: PBMCs. These receptors all stem from a woman in her fifties or sixties in good health and CMV-seropositive.

The J gene is TRBJ2-2, the V gene TRBV25-1; TRBD1 matches at 7 bases. The CDR3 covers 15 residues. Germline V lookup: CDR1 MGHDK, CDR2 SYGVNS. Trimming took 3 bases from V and 4 from J; bases not matched to a gene: 5. The CDR3 loop is CASSEDRMSTGELFF. The CDR3 DNA is TGTGCCAGCAGTGAGGACAGGATGAGCACCGGGGAGCTGTTTTTT.

This chain joins TRBV30 and TRBJ1-2, with 10 bases fitting TRBD1. The junction had 9 bases not matched to a gene; V was cut back by 6 bases and J by 8 bases. The germline V gene has CDR1 GTSNPN and CDR2 SVGIG (reference sequence). The CDR3 sequence is 13 residues long. The CDR3 is CACRGTGDRGYTF. The CDR3, as DNA: TGTGCCTGCCGTGGGACAGGGGATCGCGGCTACACCTTC.

V is TRBV7-2 and J is TRBJ2-7, with TRBD2 matching 11 bases. The CDR3 runs 15 residues. V dropped 5 bases and J dropped 4; count of bases not matched to a gene: 7. CDR1 and CDR2 from the germline V gene are SGHTA and FQGNSA. The CDR3 loop reads CASSRGGLAVYEQYF. DNA for the CDR3: TGTGCCAGCAGCCGAGGGGGACTAGCGGTTTACGAGCAGTACTTC.

This chain connects TRBV10-3 to TRBJ1-1, with D perhaps TRBD1 (6 bases). Trimming removed 8 bases at V and 1 base at J, with 11 bases between. Germline loops: CDR1 ENHRY, CDR2 SYGVKD. The CDR3 length is 13 residues. The CDR3 DNA follows: TGTGCCATCCGCGGACAGACGAACACTGAAGCTTTCTTT. It specifies CAIRGQTNTEAFF.